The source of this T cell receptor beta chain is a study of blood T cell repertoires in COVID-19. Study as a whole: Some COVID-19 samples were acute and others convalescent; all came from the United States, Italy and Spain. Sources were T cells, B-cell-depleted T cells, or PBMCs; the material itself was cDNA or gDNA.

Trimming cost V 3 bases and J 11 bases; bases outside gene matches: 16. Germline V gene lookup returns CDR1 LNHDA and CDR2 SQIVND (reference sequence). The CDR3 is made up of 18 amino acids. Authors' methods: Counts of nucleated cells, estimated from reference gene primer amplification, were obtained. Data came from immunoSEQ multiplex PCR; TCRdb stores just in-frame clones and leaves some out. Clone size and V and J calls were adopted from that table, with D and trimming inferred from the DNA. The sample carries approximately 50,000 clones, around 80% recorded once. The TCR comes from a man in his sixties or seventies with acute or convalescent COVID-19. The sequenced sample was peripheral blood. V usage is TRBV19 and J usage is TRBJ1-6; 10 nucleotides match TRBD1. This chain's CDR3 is CASSMFFKPGQGWAPLHF. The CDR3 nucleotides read TGTGCCAGTAGTATGTTCTTCAAACCGGGACAGGGGTGGGCACCCCTCCACTTT.